Below, one TCR beta chain is given with its context. What it recognizes is unknown. This sample stems from a study of T cell responses to AZD1222 COVID-19 vaccine. General study results and limits: Donors were largely white British and mainly female; clonal diversity was possibly underestimated. Spike-specific TCR breadth and depth went up after people got two AZD1222 doses. Baseline serology detected seropositivity in only six AZD1222 recipients.

Clones were sequenced by immunoSEQ multiplex PCR, and TCRdb holds only the in-frame ones, with some missing. The profile covers about 110,000 clones, with roughly 90% appearing a single time and about 4.8% taken by the ten largest. With V trimmed by 5 bases and J by 4 bases, 10 bases remained unmatched. CDR3 length: 15 residues. Germline values: CDR1 MNHEY, CDR2 SVGAGI. The TCR originated in an adult in good health. This chain connects TRBV6-5 to TRBJ1-2, with 7 nucleotides matching TRBD1. The sample here was peripheral blood, taken on day 0 of AZD1222 vaccination. The CDR3 DNA follows: TGTGCCAGCAGTCCCCCCGGGACAGCTTCCTATGGCTACACCTTC. Protein: CASSPPGTASYGYTF.